The TCR beta chain under discussion was sequenced for a study of identical twins. Overall study results and limits: Carriage of fewer insertions was seen in abundant cord blood beta clonotypes, whereas memory repertoires showed none. For zero-insertion analyses, partial confounding could come from invariant MAIT and iNKT cells.

This clonotype was counted a few times. Its antigen is not known. The CDR3 is 13 amino acids. The V end lost 2 bases, the J end lost 6 bases, and 7 bases lay between the germline ends. The germline gives CDR1 MNHEY, CDR2 SMNVEV (reference sequence). cDNA carried unique molecular identifiers, and a universal primer site was added by template switching. Via MiXCR, TCRdb re-called the 5' RACE reads, giving one row per CDR3 protein. The repertoire holds 300,000 to 350,000 distinct CDR3 sequences, with roughly an eighth as singletons. This sample also appeared in a second study, on yellow fever vaccine responses in identical twins.

This receptor was identified in a young woman in good health. Specimen: CD8+ T cells sorted from blood. The chain employs TRBV27 and TRBJ2-2; D is unresolved. CDR3 residues: CASSLTQAGELFF. The CDR3 DNA reads TGTGCCAGCAGTTTAACTCAGGCCGGGGAGCTGTTTTTT.